What follows are 25 T cell receptor beta chains derived from one specimen sequenced in a study of CD8 T cells in ankylosing spondylitis (TCRdb year 2017). Library prep was done by 5' RACE. The sample was run on an Illumina HiSeq 2500. TCRdb's own reprocessing of the public reads used fastp at Q25 and MiXCR and kept productive beta chains. Records with the same CDR3 protein are collapsed into one entry carrying the most frequent genes and DNA. Counted in this sample were some 350,000 distinct CDR3 sequences; roughly 14% of them appeared once. The ten most abundant clones make up about 1% of the sample. What was sequenced was blood, either unsorted or a sorted T cell fraction (not recorded which). These receptor sequences come from a male donor with ankylosing spondylitis or in good health (not recorded which).

This chain links TRBV5-1 with TRBJ2-7, with 8 bases aligning to TRBD1. V lost 4 bases to trimming and J lost 5 bases; unmatched junction nucleotides: 2. There are 12 residues in the CDR3. Germline V gene data show CDR1 as SGHRS and CDR2 as YFSETQ. DNA for the CDR3: TGCGCCAGCAGCCGACAGGGGCACGAGCAGTACTTC. Translating gives CASSRQGHEQYF.

This clonotype has only a few counts. The chain has TRBV20-1 and TRBJ2-3; 7 nucleotides align to TRBD2. Germline V CDR1 and CDR2: DFQATT, SNEGSKA (reference sequence). This CDR3 is built from 14 residues. J was trimmed by 5 bases and V by 6 bases; bases with no gene match: 11. The CDR3 protein is CSATEGRGGDTQYF. The CDR3 DNA sequence: TGCAGTGCAACCGAGGGGAGGGGAGGAGATACGCAGTATTTT.

The CDR3 DNA reads as TGTGCCAGCAACCTTGGGACCCTGGGGACTGAAGCTTTCTTT. As protein: CASNLGTLGTEAFF. The chain is built from TRBV9 and TRBJ1-1, with a tentative D call TRBD1 (5 bases). Trimming stripped 6 bases from V and 5 bases from J, with 17 bases between. This CDR3 comprises 14 residues. The germline V gene has CDR1 SGDLS and CDR2 YYNGEE.

The V gene is TRBV28, the J gene TRBJ1-2, with D possibly being TRBD1 (6 bases). Deletions cut 2 bases from V and 10 bases from J, with 11 bases between. The germline CDR1 and CDR2 sequences are MDHEN and SYDVKM. This CDR3 has 12 amino acids. The CDR3, as DNA: TGTGCCAGCAGTTTACTGGCAGGGGCCTACACCTTC. This encodes CASSLLAGAYTF.

Only a few counts were recorded for this clonotype. The chain employs TRBV5-1 and TRBJ2-1; 12 nucleotides match TRBD2. Germline values: CDR1 SGHRS, CDR2 YFSETQ. J lost 8 bases, V lost 0 bases, and 6 bases had no gene match. The CDR3 sequence is 16 residues long. In DNA form, the CDR3 reads TGCGCCAGCAGCTTGGGAGCTAGCGGGGGGGCAGATGAGCAGTTCTTC. Its protein product is CASSLGASGGADEQFF.

The chain uses TRBV20-1 and TRBJ1-4; TRBD1 might be the D (6 bases). The CDR3 is 13 amino acids. V lost 6 bases to trimming and J lost 7 bases, with 15 bases between them. CDR1 DFQATT and CDR2 SNEGSKA come from the germline V gene (reference sequence). CDR3 in amino acids: CSAPPDSSEKLFF. CDR3 DNA sequence: TGCAGTGCCCCCCCGGACAGCAGTGAAAAACTGTTTTTT.

This clonotype was found many times. The rearrangement uses TRBV25-1 and TRBJ1-1, with a possible D match to TRBD1 (6 bases). The germline V gene has CDR1 MGHDK and CDR2 SYGVNS. CDR3 size: 16 residues. V was trimmed by 3 bases and J by 4 bases, leaving 18 bases between them. CDR3 region: CASSEKSGGAGTEAFF. The CDR3 DNA reads TGTGCCAGCAGTGAGAAAAGCGGGGGCGCGGGCACTGAAGCTTTCTTT.

In its sample, this clonotype was seen many times. The chain has TRBV12-3 or TRBV12-4 and TRBJ2-1; D is possibly TRBD1 (6 bases). The CDR3 loop spans 15 amino acids. The ends were cut back, 6 bases at V and 2 bases at J, with 14 bases in the middle. CDR3 loop: CASRLQGSPYNEQFF. CDR3 DNA: TGTGCCAGCAGGTTACAGGGATCCCCCTACAATGAGCAGTTCTTC.

V gene TRBV28 combines with J gene TRBJ2-7, with 10 nucleotides matching TRBD1. The trim removed 6 bases at V and 4 bases at J, leaving 6 bases unmatched. The CDR3 covers 14 residues. Per germline, CDR1 MDHEN and CDR2 SYDVKM. The CDR3 region has the DNA TGTGCCAGCAGACCCGGGACAGGGGCGTACGAGCAGTACTTC. This codes for CASRPGTGAYEQYF.

V gene TRBV6-5 combines with J gene TRBJ1-2; D unresolved. The germline V gene has CDR1 MNHEY and CDR2 SVGAGI. With 0 bases removed from V and 7 bases from J, the gap between germline ends came to 15 bases. This CDR3 comprises 15 residues. This CDR3 reads CASSYSEVEYSGYTF. The CDR3 nucleotides are TGTGCCAGCAGTTACTCTGAGGTAGAGTACTCTGGCTACACCTTC.

This clonotype was counted between two and nine times. The chain is built from TRBV28 and TRBJ2-2, with 11 bases that match TRBD1. V dropped 2 bases and J dropped 5; count of bases not matched to a gene: 10. Germline CDR1 is MDHEN and CDR2 is SYDVKM. The CDR3 sequence is 18 residues long. CDR3 DNA: TGTGCCAGCAGTTTACGGACAGGGGGCTCGATGTGGACCGGGGAGCTGTTTTTT. Its protein is CASSLRTGGSMWTGELFF.

In this sample, this clonotype turned up many times. The V and J genes are TRBV12-3 or TRBV12-4 and TRBJ1-6, with a possible D match to TRBD1 (5 bases). The CDR3 is 14 residues long. The V and J ends lost 8 bases and 8 bases respectively, with 16 bases between them. The CDR3 DNA reads as TGTGCCAGCCTCCAGCGGGACCGAGATTCACCCCTCCACTTT. Translation: CASLQRDRDSPLHF.

The rearrangement uses TRBV28 and TRBJ1-1, with TRBD1 as a possible D gene (6 bases). With 4 bases removed from V and 4 bases from J, the gap between germline ends came to 34 bases. Germline CDR1 is MDHEN and CDR2 is SYDVKM. The length of the CDR3 is 21 residues. The CDR3 here is CASSSLPRVIAPGQPGTEAFF. The CDR3 nucleotides are TGTGCCAGCAGTTCCCTCCCCCGAGTAATAGCACCCGGACAGCCGGGCACTGAAGCTTTCTTT.

This clonotype was observed many times. The DNA of the CDR3 is TGCGCCAGCAGCTTGAGGGGGACCAGCACAGATACGCAGTATTTT. This codes for CASSLRGTSTDTQYF. The chain joins TRBV5-1 to TRBJ2-3, with D perhaps TRBD1 (6 bases). This CDR3 has 15 residues. Trimming pared 1 base from V and 0 bases from J, leaving 9 bases between. Per germline, CDR1 SGHRS and CDR2 YFSETQ.

The chain is built from TRBV5-5 and TRBJ1-2; no reliable D call. The CDR3 has 15 amino acids. The germline V gene encodes CDR1 SGHKS and CDR2 YYEKEE (reference sequence). V shed 3 bases and J shed 0 bases, with 12 bases lying between them. As DNA, the CDR3 is TGTGCCAGCAGCTCCTGGACTCAAGCTAACTATGGCTACACCTTC. It codes for CASSSWTQANYGYTF.

This clonotype was counted only a few times. The chain uses TRBV20-1 and TRBJ2-3; 13 bases line up with TRBD2. In germline, CDR1 is DFQATT, CDR2 SNEGSKA (reference sequence). The CDR3 consists of 15 residues. With 5 bases clipped from V and 6 bases from J, the junction kept 8 bases outside the gene matches. The CDR3 reads CSALRLAGGRDTQYF. The CDR3 bases are TGCAGTGCTCTGAGACTAGCGGGGGGTAGGGATACGCAGTATTTT.

This clonotype was recorded a few times. This chain links TRBV2 with TRBJ2-1, with unresolved D. Germline V lookup: CDR1 SNHLY, CDR2 FYNNEI. The CDR3 has 15 residues. V was clipped by 4 bases and J by 5 bases, with 15 bases between them. The CDR3 nucleotides read TGTGCCAGCAGTGCCGAGCTACTTGCTAACAATGAGCAGTTCTTC. Residues: CASSAELLANNEQFF.

The chain recombines TRBV13 with TRBJ2-3; 13 nucleotides match TRBD2. CDR3 length: 19 residues. V dropped 2 bases and J dropped 0; count of bases not matched to a gene: 8. Germline V gene sequence: CDR1 PRHDT, CDR2 FYEKMQ (reference sequence). CDR3: CASSLHGLAGANSTDTQYF. The CDR3 DNA reads as TGTGCCAGCAGCTTACACGGACTAGCGGGGGCCAATAGCACAGATACGCAGTATTTT.

This clonotype came up a few times. This chain links TRBV7-2 with TRBJ2-3; unclear D gene. This CDR3 is 13 amino acids long. V lost 7 bases to trimming and J lost 4 bases, with 12 bases between them. Germline V gives CDR1 SGHTA, CDR2 FQGNSA. Here the CDR3 DNA reads TGTGCCAGCACCCGGCTCACGGCAGATACGCAGTATTTT. Amino acids: CASTRLTADTQYF.

The V gene is TRBV5-1, the J gene TRBJ2-1; 14 bases line up with TRBD2. CDR1 is SGHRS and CDR2 is YFSETQ in the germline V gene. After removal of 2 bases from V and 10 bases from J, the junction contained 5 bases not matched to a gene. This CDR3 has 15 amino acids. As DNA, the CDR3 is TGCGCCAGCAGCTTCCAGGGACTAGCGGGAGAGGAGCAGTTCTTC. Protein product: CASSFQGLAGEEQFF.

This clonotype was seen many times. The rearrangement links TRBV7-9 to TRBJ2-3; D may match TRBD1 or TRBD2 (5 bases each). The CDR3 covers 14 residues. Germline loops: CDR1 SEHNR, CDR2 FQNEAQ (reference sequence). Trimming removed 2 bases at V and 3 bases at J, with 9 bases between. CDR3 loop: CASSLRGATDTQYF. CDR3 sequence (DNA): TGTGCCAGCAGCTTAAGAGGGGCTACAGATACGCAGTATTTT.

The V and J genes are TRBV6-2 or TRBV6-3 and TRBJ2-7, with no clear D. The CDR3 contains 12 residues. V was shortened by 5 bases and J by 4 bases, with 9 bases between the two germline ends. Per the germline V gene, CDR1 is MNHEY and CDR2 is SVGEGT. This chain's CDR3 is CASSDRPYEQYF. Here the CDR3 DNA reads TGTGCCAGCAGTGACCGCCCGTACGAGCAGTACTTC.

This clonotype was detected only a few times. The rearrangement uses TRBV9 and TRBJ1-3, with TRBD1 as a possible D gene (5 bases). Germline lookup yields CDR1 SGDLS and CDR2 YYNGEE. There are 14 residues in the CDR3. Trimming shortened V by 2 bases and J by 4 bases, and 10 bases separated the two germline ends. The CDR3 reads CASSVGTTGNTIYF. The CDR3 DNA is TGTGCCAGCAGCGTGGGGACGACAGGAAACACCATATATTTT.

The chain joins TRBV15 to TRBJ1-3; no definite D call. V was pared by 1 base and J by 4 bases, with 11 bases between. CDR1 and CDR2 (germline): LNHNV, YYDKDF (reference sequence). There are 15 residues in the CDR3. The CDR3 sequence: CATSRAALGGNTIYF. The CDR3 DNA is TGTGCCACCAGCAGAGCCGCGCTCGGGGGAAACACCATATATTTT.

The chain uses TRBV5-1 and TRBJ2-3, with TRBD2 matching 8 bases. Germline CDR1 reads SGHRS; CDR2 reads YFSETQ. The junction had 9 bases not matched to a gene; V was cut back by 0 bases and J by 0 bases. This CDR3 has 18 residues. The CDR3 protein is CASSLVQGSGGSTDTQYF. CDR3 in DNA: TGCGCCAGCAGCTTGGTACAGGGATCGGGGGGGAGCACAGATACGCAGTATTTT.